The source of this TCR beta chain is a study of CD8 T cells in ankylosing spondylitis. General study results and limits: Researchers reportedly found disease-linked clones significantly enriched in matched ankylosing spondylitis synovial fluid. There was a TCR beta motif, made of eight highly homologous variants, that appeared characteristic of ankylosing spondylitis blood.

Germline CDR1 and CDR2: SGHAT and FQDESV (reference sequence). The CDR3 is 19 amino acids. Trimming took 5 bases from V and 4 from J, leaving 27 bases between them. Libraries for TCR beta were made by quantitative 5'-RACE with molecular barcodes. TCRdb used MiXCR to reprocess the 5' RACE reads, holding one entry per CDR3 protein. This table holds fewer than 250,000 distinct CDR3 sequences, around 16% found once. As for this clonotype: Its matching antigen is unknown.

The TCR was taken from a male donor with ankylosing spondylitis. The chain uses TRBV11-1 and TRBJ1-3; no reliable D call. The specimen sequenced was blood, either unsorted or a sorted T cell fraction (not recorded which). The CDR3 nucleotides read TGTGCCAGCAGCCAAAACCCGGACGGAGGGTGGGATAGCGGAAACACCATATATTTT. Its protein product is CASSQNPDGGWDSGNTIYF.